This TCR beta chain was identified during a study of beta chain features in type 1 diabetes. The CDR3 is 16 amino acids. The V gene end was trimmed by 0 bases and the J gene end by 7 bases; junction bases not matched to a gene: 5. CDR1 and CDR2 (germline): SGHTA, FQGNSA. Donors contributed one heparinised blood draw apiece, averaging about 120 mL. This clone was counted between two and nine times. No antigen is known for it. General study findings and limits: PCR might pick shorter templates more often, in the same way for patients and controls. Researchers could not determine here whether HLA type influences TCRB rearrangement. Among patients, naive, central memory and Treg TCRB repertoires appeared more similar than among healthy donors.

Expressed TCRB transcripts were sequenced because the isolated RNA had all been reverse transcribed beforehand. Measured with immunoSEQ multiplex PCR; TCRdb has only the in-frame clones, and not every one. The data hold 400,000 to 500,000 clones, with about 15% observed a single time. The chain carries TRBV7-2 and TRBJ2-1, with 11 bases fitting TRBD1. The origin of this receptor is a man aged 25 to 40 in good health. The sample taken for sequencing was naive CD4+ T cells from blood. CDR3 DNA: TGTGCCAGCAGCTTAGCGCCCGGGACAGGGGGGAATGAGCAGTTCTTC. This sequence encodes CASSLAPGTGGNEQFF.